These 3 T cell receptor beta chains share one sample of origin, sequenced in a study of blood T cell repertoires in COVID-19. Sequencing used immunoSEQ multiplex PCR; TCRdb keeps in-frame clones, though not all of them. The sample lists 300,000 or so clones, about nine tenths occurring once. Sequenced input: PBMCs or T cells enriched from blood (not recorded which). The origin of the receptors is a woman aged 18 to 35 who had recovered from COVID-19.

This chain connects TRBV6-2 or TRBV6-3 to TRBJ2-3; TRBD2 matches 8 bases. The CDR3 loop spans 15 amino acids. Germline V gives CDR1 MNHEY, CDR2 SVGEGT. V lost 2 bases, J lost 3 bases, and 4 bases stayed unmatched. As DNA, the CDR3 is TGTGCCAGCAGTTACCCGGGACTAGGGACAGATACGCAGTATTTT. Amino acids: CASSYPGLGTDTQYF.

The rearrangement joins TRBV27 to TRBJ1-4; 9 bases line up with TRBD1. The germline V gene has CDR1 MNHEY and CDR2 SMNVEV (reference sequence). V lost 5 bases, J lost 7 bases, and 2 bases stayed unmatched. The length of the CDR3 is 13 residues. The CDR3 sequence is CASSRQGVEKLFF. CDR3 DNA sequence: TGTGCCAGCAGTCGACAGGGGGTTGAAAAACTGTTTTTT.

This sequence joins TRBV10-3 and TRBJ1-1; D remains ambiguous. CDR3 length: 14 amino acids. Trimming removed 7 bases at V and 1 base at J, with 13 bases between. The germline V gene has CDR1 ENHRY and CDR2 SYGVKD. CDR3 nucleotides: TGTGCCATCACCCCTGACTTCCCGAACACTGAAGCTTTCTTT. Residues: CAITPDFPNTEAFF.